The sequence of this T cell receptor beta chain was determined in a study of T cells expressing NK-cell markers. Study results and caveats: In several donors, dominant clonotypes made up roughly 28.3-65% of CD3+CD56-NKG2C+ cells. Questions lingered over whether expanded NKG2C+ T cell clones were HCMV-specific.

UMIs accompanied the 5'RACE template switching by which TCR beta cDNA was made. TCRdb reprocessed the 5' RACE reads, with one entry per CDR3 protein and no DNA. The repertoire table contains some 280,000 distinct CDR3 sequences. The CDR3 runs to 12 residues. Germline lookup yields CDR1 KGHSY and CDR2 FQNENV. With regard to this clonotype: Its cognate antigen is unknown.

V is TRBV16 and J is TRBJ1-2; as DNA is missing, the TRBD1 call by TCRdb cannot be tested. This receptor was identified in a man aged 18 to 30 in good health. The sample taken for sequencing was blood T cells: a sorted CD56 or NKG2C T cell subset, CD4+ or CD8+ T cells, or bulk PBMC T cells (not recorded which). The CDR3: CASSQFSDTYTF.